This TCR beta chain stems from a study of shared clonotypes between healthy human individuals (dated by TCRdb to the early 2020s). Broadly, across the study: A couple of women and three men aged 18 to 49 years were included in the cohort. Between about 0.85 and 9.5 billion PBMCs per donor were obtained by leukapheresis. Different laboratories and diverse techniques were used to prepare libraries and sequence TCR repertoires, to increase sequencing depth and limit assay-specific biases. The study deeply sequenced blood TCR repertoires of about 5 healthy adults to estimate repertoire size and the extent of clonotype sharing between individuals. Here is what the overall study found, with its caveats: The small number of donors limited the genetic and exposure-history diversity represented. Pairwise subsampling led to the expectation that sequencing depth would affect the degree of clonotype sharing among donors. Sampling was restricted to blood, and TCR repertoires in tissue are likely to differ from TCR repertoires in blood.

From the cysteine through the phenylalanine, the CDR3 covers 14 amino acids. Only the CDR3 DNA is retained, 42 bases long and in frame from the first base. Via the germline V gene, CDR1 is MNHNS and CDR2 SASEGT. Clipping removes 5 bases from V and 8 bases from J, with 7 as the unmatched junction base count. Healthy HIV-negative adults with no recently reported acute infections or vaccinations were included as donors. All donors were Caucasian adults living in Nashville, Tennessee, USA. For unsorted samples, 100 million or so PBMCs were counted, and genomic DNA was extracted using the QIAamp DNA Blood Mini kit. After blood collection by leukapheresis, PBMCs were isolated using Ficoll-Histopaque density gradient centrifugation and then cryopreserved in the vapor phase of liquid nitrogen. TCR CDR3 regions were amplified from genomic DNA by multiplex PCR using the deep immunoSEQ assay. Genomic DNA extracted from each cell subset was distributed evenly over all wells of several immunoSEQ 96-well plates, and each plate served as one replicate. Each replicate PCR for unsorted PBMC received 300 to 350 ng genomic DNA, equal to tens of thousands of T cell genomes. Unsorted PBMC genomic DNA was sequenced across ten immunoSEQ deep assay plates. Purified libraries were measured with a Qubit 3.0 fluorometer, size-checked on a Bioanalyzer 2100, and measured again with the KAPA Library Quantification kit. Every immunoSEQ 96-well plate was sequenced on a dedicated single-read 150-cycle Illumina NextSeq 550 flow cell. Concerning the study's data processing: Because the immunoSEQ output included only junctional sequences and no quality scores, the filtering could not be the same as the filtering used for full-length reads. To assign V/J genes and CDR3, sequences were annotated using PyIR, a Python wrapper for IgBLAST v1.9, with IMGT germline references. Any read was removed if the V/J assignment was weak (E-value above 1e-6), the CDR3 was missing, or the read contained stop codons, out-of-frame junctions, or ambiguous translated residues. V3J clonotypes were defined as sequences sharing the same inferred V gene, J gene, and CDR3 amino acid sequence. The percentage overlap between two repertoires was calculated by dividing the number of shared unique clonotypes by the size of the smaller repertoire. RTK rarefaction, the Chao1 estimator, and Recon v2.1 estimates of unobserved clonotypes were used to assess repertoire richness. Imported from immuneACCESS, the table was reduced by TCRdb to in-frame sequences with V and J called. These copies leave out some clones; in studies compared against another copy, an unresolved V gene accounts for under half, and the cause of the remainder is not known. V and J calls plus clone size are reproduced from that table; the DNA served to infer D and trimming. This sample is represented by about half a million clones; approximately 81% of them were singletons. Roughly 13% of the sample comes from the top ten.

Regarding this clone: No cognate antigen has been identified for it. No base-level quality is on record; no much larger clone is a single base apart.

This receptor chain uses TRBV6-1 and TRBJ1-4, with 8 middle bases fitting TRBD1. Specimen: PBMCs. This TCR came from a woman aged 40 to 50 in good health. Some clones in this sample may be carry-over from other donors' samples. The CDR3 reads as follows: CASSNQGAEEKLFF. The nucleotides are TGTGCCAGCAGTAACCAGGGGGCGGAAGAAAAACTGTTTTTT.